These T cell receptor beta chains were read from a single sample in a study of cytomegalovirus exposure and HLA in healthy donors. The method was immunoSEQ multiplex PCR; TCRdb's version includes in-frame clones alone and lacks a portion of them. The data show around 150,000 clones, around three quarters seen once. Sequenced material: PBMCs. These receptors all stem from a woman aged 40 to 49 in good health and CMV-seronegative. Both conserved end residues are part of each CDR3. Fields, in order: D gene, V gene, clone size, J gene, CDR3 DNA, CDR3 protein. The D gene is left open where the match is weak. Clone size is not always given. Where it is, it says once, few, many or a class for expanded clones.

>TRBD2|TRBV4-2|few|TRBJ2-3
TGTGCCAGCAGTGGAACGGCGGTAGCGGGTGGGGATACGCAGTATTTT
CASSGTAVAGGDTQYF
>TRBD1|TRBV28|-|TRBJ1-5
TGTGCCAGCAGGAGGACAGGGACTCAGCCCCAGCATTTT
CASRRTGTQPQHF
>TRBD1|TRBV7-9|-|TRBJ1-1
TGTTCCAGCAGACCTTCCAGGGGGCAGAATGAAGCTTTCTTT
CSSRPSRGQNEAFF
>-|TRBV4-1|-|TRBJ2-7
TGCGCCAGCAGCCAGACCTCCTCCGGAGGGTCCTACGAGCAGTACTTC
CASSQTSSGGSYEQYF
>-|TRBV13|few|TRBJ1-2
TGTGCCAGCACCGACCAGCGCGGGAACTATGGCTACACCTTC
CASTDQRGNYGYTF
>-|TRBV12-5|-|TRBJ1-5
TGTGCTAGTCGACCGCGGATAAGCAATCAGCCCCAGCATTTT
CASRPRISNQPQHF
>TRBD1|TRBV10-3|-|TRBJ2-1
TGTGCCATCAGTGCAAAGGACAGGGGAAGCAATGAGCAGTTCTTC
CAISAKDRGSNEQFF
>TRBD1|TRBV5-5|-|TRBJ1-3
TGTGCCAGCAGCTTCCAACAGGGGGGGTCTGGAAACACCATATATTTT
CASSFQQGGSGNTIYF
>TRBD2|TRBV19|-|TRBJ2-5
TGTGCCAGTAGTATAGCCGGGGGGGGCCATGGAGAGACCCAGTACTTC
CASSIAGGGHGETQYF
>-|TRBV11-2|-|TRBJ1-2
TGTGCCAGCAGGAATGGGAGCCACTATGGCTACACCTTC
CASRNGSHYGYTF
>TRBD1|TRBV19|-|TRBJ1-2
TGTGCCAGTAGTGCCGGACAGGGGATTTATGGTGGCTACACCTTC
CASSAGQGIYGGYTF
>TRBD2|TRBV7-6|-|TRBJ2-2
TGTGCCAGCAGCCCGGGACTAGCGGGATGGACCGGGGAGCTGTTTTTT
CASSPGLAGWTGELFF
>-|TRBV28|-|TRBJ2-7
TGTGCCAGCAGTTTAAGGGGCAGGGACTACGAGCAGTACTTC
CASSLRGRDYEQYF
>TRBD1|TRBV5-6|few|TRBJ1-1
TGTGCCAGCAGCCCGGACAGGGGTGAAGCTTTCTTT
CASSPDRGEAFF
>-|TRBV30|-|TRBJ2-5
TGTGCCTGGAGTGCCCATTGGGGGGAGCAGTACTTC
CAWSAHWGEQYF
>-|TRBV18|-|TRBJ2-3
TGTGCCAGCTCACCCTGGGAGTCTGGGACAGATACGCAGTATTTT
CASSPWESGTDTQYF
>TRBD2|TRBV20-1|once|TRBJ2-3
TGCAGTGCTGCCAGACTAGCTACGCAGTATTTT
CSAARLATQYF
>-|TRBV28|few|TRBJ1-2
TGTGCCAGCAGTTCATACATCGTTAACTATGGCTACACCTTC
CASSSYIVNYGYTF
>-|TRBV5-1|-|TRBJ2-3
TGCGCCAGCAGCTCTACAGGGTCAACAGATACGCAGTATTTT
CASSSTGSTDTQYF
>-|TRBV7-2|-|TRBJ1-2
TGTGCCAGCAGCGCGGGTCTCGGGTATGGCTACACCTTC
CASSAGLGYGYTF
>-|TRBV19|-|TRBJ2-7
TGTGCCAGTAGTAAGAAGAGCTCCTACGAGCAGTACTTC
CASSKKSSYEQYF
>TRBD1|TRBV11-3|few|TRBJ2-2
TGTGCCAGCAGCTTAGATCAGTCCGGGACAGCTAACACCGGGGAGCTGTTTTTT
CASSLDQSGTANTGELFF
>-|TRBV19|once|TRBJ1-1
TGTGCCAGTAGTTCCACACAAAACACTGAAGCTTTCTTT
CASSSTQNTEAFF
>-|TRBV4-1|-|TRBJ2-2
TGCGCCAGCAGCCAAGACCTCCCGCAGGGGTACACCGGGGAGCTGTTTTTT
CASSQDLPQGYTGELFF
>-|TRBV6-1|-|TRBJ1-1
TGTGCCAGCGGGGAACCGGGACACCAGAACACTGAAGCTTTCTTT
CASGEPGHQNTEAFF
>-|TRBV25-1|-|TRBJ1-1
TGTGCCAGCAGTGAGGAGGGGTGGACTGAAGCTTTCTTT
CASSEEGWTEAFF
>-|TRBV2|-|TRBJ1-3
TGTGCCAGCAGCCTCAGGCGCATCTCTGGAAACACCATATATTTT
CASSLRRISGNTIYF
>-|TRBV25-1|-|TRBJ2-7
TGTGCCAGCAGGGACTACTACGAGCAGTACTTC
CASRDYYEQYF
>TRBD1|TRBV7-9|-|TRBJ1-6
TGTGCCAGCAGCTGGACAGGGTTTTCACCCCTCCACTTT
CASSWTGFSPLHF
>-|TRBV28|-|TRBJ2-7
TGTGCCAGCAGTTCTCTGACGGAGGACCTCTACGAGCAGTACTTC
CASSSLTEDLYEQYF
>-|TRBV2|-|TRBJ2-4
TGTGCCAGCAGCCCCACACGGGAAAACATTCAGTACTTC
CASSPTRENIQYF
>-|TRBV7-9|-|TRBJ2-2
TGTGCCAGCAGCTTAGCGTTTAGGGGAACCGGGGAGCTGTTTTTT
CASSLAFRGTGELFF
>-|TRBV25-1|-|TRBJ1-1
TGTGCCAGCAGTCCCCTCGCAGGGTCGAACACTGAAGCTTTCTTT
CASSPLAGSNTEAFF
>-|TRBV28|-|TRBJ2-7
TGTGCCAGCAGTTTAGGGGGGGCCGCATCCTACGAGCAGTACTTC
CASSLGGAASYEQYF
>-|TRBV7-9|few|TRBJ1-1
TGTGCCAGCAGCTTGGGCCCCGACAGTGCTTTCTTT
CASSLGPDSAFF
>TRBD2|TRBV7-9|-|TRBJ2-7
TGTTCCAGCAGCTTCGGGGAGGGCTCCTACGAGCAGTACTTC
CSSSFGEGSYEQYF
>-|TRBV15|-|TRBJ2-5
TGTGCCACCAGCAGGGCCGCTGGGGCGGAGACCCAGTACTTC
CATSRAAGAETQYF
>-|TRBV11-2|once|TRBJ1-3
TGTGCCAGCAGCACGACGGGCTCTGGAAACACCATATATTTT
CASSTTGSGNTIYF
>TRBD2|TRBV28|-|TRBJ2-1
TGTGCCAGCAGTTCACTTACGGGGGGTCTATACAATGAGCAGTTCTTC
CASSSLTGGLYNEQFF
>TRBD1|TRBV16|-|TRBJ1-4
TGTGCCAGCAGCCAGCGACAGGGTGTGGGAAATGAAAAACTGTTTTTT
CASSQRQGVGNEKLFF
>TRBD1|TRBV19|-|TRBJ1-3
TGTGCCAGTAGTACCTCAGGGGGGACAGGAAACACCATATATTTT
CASSTSGGTGNTIYF
>-|TRBV5-4|-|TRBJ1-2
TGTGCCAGCAGCTGGGGGACACCTCAACTCTATGGCTACACCTTC
CASSWGTPQLYGYTF
>TRBD1|TRBV28|-|TRBJ1-2
TGTGCCAGCACCAACAGGGGTGTGGACTATGGCTACACCTTC
CASTNRGVDYGYTF
>TRBD1|TRBV29-1|-|TRBJ2-7
TGCAGCGTTGTGCTCACATCCGGGACAGTTACCTACGAGCAGTACTTC
CSVVLTSGTVTYEQYF
>TRBD1|TRBV5-6|few|TRBJ1-5
TGTGCCAGCAGCGGGACAGGCGTGTTTCAGCCCCAGCATTTT
CASSGTGVFQPQHF
>TRBD2|TRBV30|-|TRBJ2-5
TGTGCCTGGGGGACTAGCGAGCAAGAGACCCAGTACTTC
CAWGTSEQETQYF